The source of this T cell receptor (beta chain) is a study of blood T cell repertoires in COVID-19. In this sample, this clone turned up once. TCRdb's table, derived via immunoSEQ multiplex PCR, lists solely in-frame clones and lacks some. This table holds some 60,000 clones, about four fifths found once. The sequenced sample consisted of peripheral blood. The receptor was derived from a man older than 75 with COVID-19, enrolled during active disease.

The CDR3 loop reads CASSSISGGPPGTQYF. DNA for the CDR3: TGTGCCAGCAGCTCGATTAGCGGGGGACCGCCGGGTACGCAGTATTTT. The rearrangement links TRBV7-3 to TRBJ2-3; 9 bases line up with TRBD2. CDR3 length: 16 amino acids. Germline V CDR1 and CDR2: SGHTA, FQGTGA. The V and J ends lost 4 bases and 8 bases, in that order; junction bases with no gene match: 13.